This TCR beta chain stems from a study of T cell changes during pregnancy in multiple sclerosis. V was pared by 5 bases and J by 4 bases, with 12 bases between. The CDR3 is made up of 14 amino acids. Germline loops: CDR1 MNHEY, CDR2 SMNVEV (reference sequence). The protocol was immunoSEQ multiplex PCR, while the TCRdb copy is restricted to in-frame clones and leaves out a portion. The sample lists 30,000 or so clones; 89% were seen once. The chain has TRBV27 and TRBJ1-5; a possible D gene is TRBD1 (6 bases). This specimen was CD8+ T cells from peripheral blood mononuclear cells, taken in the third trimester of pregnancy. The receptor comes from a female donor with multiple sclerosis, enrolled in a pregnancy study. The CDR3 bases are TGTGCCAGCAGTCCCGGGACACCAAATCAGCCCCAGCATTTT. Its translation is CASSPGTPNQPQHF.